The following is a TCR beta chain sequence with its context. Its cognate antigen has yet to be identified. Base qualities were left out, and no much larger clone turns up one base away. This sample is drawn from a study of T cells in tuberculosis (dated 2018 in TCRdb). Broadly, across the study: In the study, CD1B tetramers and high-throughput TCR immunosequencing were combined to characterize T cells specific for the mycobacterial lipid antigen glucose monomycolate (GMM). IGRA-negative adolescents, IGRA-positive adolescents with latent tuberculosis and adults with active tuberculosis, roughly ten per group, were compared in a South African clinical cohort.

The immunoSEQ multiplex PCR assay was used to generate TCR libraries, with TCR-beta and/or TCR-alpha/delta assays applied to each sample. The Illumina high-throughput platform was used to sequence the amplified TCR libraries. As for the original processing: Clustering and dimensionality reduction were performed using pairwise TCRdist distances among GMM-specific receptors from ex vivo sorted or in vitro expanded T cells. The score assigned to each clinical repertoire was mean NN-distance, meaning the average TCRdist to the nearest 10% of tetramer-positive reference sequences. GEM TCR motif frequency was calculated as the fraction of unique TCRs that matched known GEM sequences by V/J usage and CDR3 length. Active tuberculosis was classified by linear discriminant analysis with leave-one-out cross-validation, implemented in scikit-learn. TCRdb took over this immuneACCESS table, retaining in-frame rearrangements with V and J assigned. Such tables are incomplete; in checked studies, under half of the missing clones stem from an unresolved V gene, and the remainder is unexplained. V and J calls and clone size are copied from that table; D and trimming were computed from the DNA. This sample is represented by 30,000 to 35,000 clones; 97% of them were singletons. The ten largest account for 6% to 7% of the sample.

At study entry, adolescents were screened for latent tuberculosis infection by tuberculin skin test and QuantiFERON-TB GOLD In-Tube IGRA. Immunosequencing was performed on unsorted cryopreserved PBMC, with around 100,000 T cells per clinical donor covered on average. Eleven high schools in the Worcester region of the Western Cape, South Africa, served as enrollment sites for adolescents aged 12 to 18 years. About ten M. tuberculosis-infected adolescents and about 10 uninfected adolescents, matched for age and sex, were selected. PBMC from adolescents were isolated by density centrifugation from freshly drawn heparinized blood and were then cryopreserved. Here is what the overall study found, with its caveats: Which clinical samples got chosen depended on the availability of cryopreserved specimens, and the active tuberculosis cases were adults, whereas the controls were adolescents. The smaller NN-distances were partly driven by shorter CDR3-alpha lengths in active tuberculosis patients, and the difference for TCR-beta did not reach statistical significance. An accuracy of 85% to 90% (AUROC 0.85 to 0.9) was reached by a classifier using the diverse GMM-specific repertoire, compared with more than 65% accuracy when GEM motif frequencies were used. Compared with IGRA-negative controls, TCR-alpha repertoires from active tuberculosis had smaller mean NN-distances to GMM-specific TCRs, which suggests clonal expansion of these TCRs.

CDR3 length: 12 amino acids, cysteine to phenylalanine. Here the CDR3 DNA is all that survives: 36 bases in frame from base 1. Relative to germline, V is 3 bases shorter and J is 11 bases shorter, with 10 bases between their ends. CDR1 LNHDA and CDR2 SQIVND are derived from the germline V gene (reference sequence). The chain is assembled from TRBV19 and TRBJ1-4; TRBD1 is a possible D gene, resting on 5 matching bases. The source of this sequence is a donor between 10 and 35 years old with latent tuberculosis or without tuberculosis infection. The sample comprised PBMCs. The CDR3 region has the sequence CASSMGGEKLFF. The base sequence is TGTGCCAGTAGTATGGGAGGGGAGAAACTGTTTTTT.